This T cell receptor beta chain is drawn from a study of T cells in Graves' hyperthyroidism and ophthalmopathy. This clonotype was seen many times. In germline, CDR1 is DFQATT, CDR2 SNEGSKA (reference sequence). The CDR3 contains 12 residues. Amplification yielded TCR beta CDR3 regions, with RNA transcripts as the source. Primed by the HTBI set, a first-round RT-PCR was run on the TCR CDR3. From the multiplex PCR reads, TCRdb called clonotypes with MiXCR, one entry per CDR3 protein. In the table there are some 490,000 distinct CDR3 sequences, 22% of which are singletons. This chain links TRBV20-1 with TRBJ2-7, with a tentative D call TRBD1 (6 bases). The clonotype was recovered from a woman in her 70s with Graves' ophthalmopathy. The source material was blood. The CDR3 DNA sequence: TGCAGCGTATTGGGACAAAGCTACGAGCAGTACTTC. This translates into CSVLGQSYEQYF.